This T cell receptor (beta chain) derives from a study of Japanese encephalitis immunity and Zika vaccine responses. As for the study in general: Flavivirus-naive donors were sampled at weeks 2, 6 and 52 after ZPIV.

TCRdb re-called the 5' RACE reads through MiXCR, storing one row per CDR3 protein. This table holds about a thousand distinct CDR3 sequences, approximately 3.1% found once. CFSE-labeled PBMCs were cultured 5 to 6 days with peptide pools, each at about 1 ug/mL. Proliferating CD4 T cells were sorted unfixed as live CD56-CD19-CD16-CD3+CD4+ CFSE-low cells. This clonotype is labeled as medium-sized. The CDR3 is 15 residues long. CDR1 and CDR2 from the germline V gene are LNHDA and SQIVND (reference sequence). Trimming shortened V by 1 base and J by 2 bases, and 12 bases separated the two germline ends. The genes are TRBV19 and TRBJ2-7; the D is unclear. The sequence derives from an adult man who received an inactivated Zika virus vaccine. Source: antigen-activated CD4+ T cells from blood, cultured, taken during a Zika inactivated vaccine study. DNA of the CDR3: TGTGCCAGTAGTATAGGCGTTGGGATGGCCTACGAGCAGTACTTC. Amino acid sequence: CASSIGVGMAYEQYF.